This T cell receptor (beta chain) was observed in a study of T-cell memory formation after mild COVID-19. Study summary: In these data, TCR clusters were largely donor specific.

The germline gives CDR1 SGHRS, CDR2 YFSETQ. V dropped 5 bases and J dropped 7; count of bases not matched to a gene: 13. The CDR3 has 16 amino acids. The TCR alpha and TCR beta cDNA libraries, bearing sample barcodes and UMIs, were generated by 5'RACE using constant-segment primers. TCRdb independently ran MiXCR on the 5' RACE reads; one entry per CDR3 protein. The sample has approximately 290,000 distinct CDR3 sequences, approximately 20% seen once. This chain uses TRBV5-1 with TRBJ1-3; 9 positions match TRBD1. Sequencing used PBMCs or a T cell subset sorted from them (not recorded which). The clonotype originates from a man between 18 and 35 years old who had mild COVID-19 (a few samples of this study predate the infection). Cell type and time point are not known. CDR3: CASSREPGQGRNTIYF. Written as DNA, the CDR3 is TGCGCCAGCAGTCGGGAGCCCGGACAGGGGAGGAACACCATATATTTT.